Shown below are 21 T cell receptor beta chains from a single sample sequenced in a study of CD8+ T cells in alopecia areata. CD4, CD8alpha, NKG2D, NKG2ACE and other markers guided sorting of pooled cutaneous lymph node cells. RNA was extracted and reverse transcribed into cDNA as the sequencing template. Profiling relied on immunoSEQ multiplex PCR, and the TCRdb table lists in-frame clones only, not all of them. The sample presents about 300,000 clones, none singletons. What was sequenced was CD4+ T cells sorted from a lymph node. These receptor sequences come from a C3H/HeJ mouse with alopecia areata. Mouse MHC haplotype: H2-k.

To note about this clone: The gene names here belong to mouse. The read comes to an end 4 residues before the CDR3 does, leaving the germline J gene to fill in the end. The V call is TRBV13-1, the J call TRBJ1-1; 7 bases are shared with TRBD1. The trim removed 4 bases at V and 0 bases at J, leaving 6 bases unmatched. Germline CDR1 is NSHNY and CDR2 is SYGAGN. The CDR3 runs 15 residues. The DNA read from the CDR3 is TGTGCCAGCAGTCCCCCCGGGACAGCAAACACA. Protein: CASSPPGTANT. The whole CDR3 sequence is CASSPPGTANTEVFF.

There are a few counts of this clone. The gene names given are mouse names. Read coverage stops 4 residues before the CDR3 terminus; the germline J gene supplies the remainder. The chain recombines TRBV13-1 with TRBJ1-1; 11 bases align to TRBD1. This CDR3 region has 15 residues. The germline V gene has CDR1 NSHNY and CDR2 SYGAGN. V shed 1 base, J shed 4 bases, and the junction held 3 bases outside the gene matches. The CDR3 spells CASSDRTGGSTEVFF. The sequenced CDR3 bases are TGTGCCAGCAGTGATAGGACAGGGGGCTCCACA.

In the case of this clone: Gene names denote mouse genes. Sequencing ends 4 residues short of the CDR3 end; the germline J gene provides the rest. V gene TRBV29 combines with J gene TRBJ2-1; TRBD1 matches at 9 bases. The CDR3 length is 15 residues. The germline gives CDR1 MSHET, CDR2 SYDVDS. Trimming at V came to 5 bases and at J to 6 bases, leaving 8 bases not matched to a gene. The CDR3 loop reads CASSPPGQGFAEQFF. The CDR3 DNA, read in part, is TGTGCTAGCAGTCCTCCGGGACAGGGTTTTGCT.

This clone was observed a handful of times. The listed genes are named as in mouse. With the read ending 4 residues before the CDR3 end, the germline J gene is used to fill in that end. This sequence joins TRBV16 and TRBJ2-7; D is possibly TRBD2 (6 bases). Germline-derived CDR1 and CDR2 are SGHSA and FRNQAP. The CDR3 is 15 amino acids. Trimming removed 0 bases from V and 0 bases from J, with 9 bases in between. CDR3 in amino acids: CASSLDSWGSYEQYF. Partial CDR3 DNA: TGTGCAAGCAGCTTAGACTCCTGGGGCTCCTAT. Together with reference TRBV16 and TRBJ2-7, the CDR3 gives the full variable domain: NAGVIQTPRHKVTGKGQEATLWCEPISGHSAVFWYRQTIVQGLEFLTYFRNQAPIDDSGMPKERFSAQMPNQSHSTLKIQSTQPQDSAVYLCASSLDSWGSYEQYFGPGTRLTVL.

In its sample, this clone was seen a few times. Genes and germline are mouse. The sequenced fragment ends 3 residues before the CDR3 boundary, so the rest is inferred from the germline J gene. V and J are TRBV13-1 and TRBJ1-6, with a tentative D call TRBD1 (6 bases). TRBJ1-6 is designated an ORF whose function remains uncertain. Trimming took 0 bases from V and 9 from J, leaving 10 bases between them. There are 14 residues in the CDR3. Germline CDR1 and CDR2: NSHNY and SYGAGN. CDR3 DNA, as far as it was read: TGTGCCAGCAGTGATGTCAGGGGAGGTTCGCCC. Amino acid sequence: CASSDVRGGSP. The CDR3 in its entirety is CASSDVRGGSPLYF.

This clone was counted a few times. Genes here carry mouse names. The sequenced fragment ends 4 residues before the CDR3 boundary, so the rest is inferred from the germline J gene. The V and J genes are TRBV1 and TRBJ2-1, with D possibly matching TRBD1 (6 bases). Trimming removed 1 base from V and 2 bases from J, with 12 bases in between. Germline values: CDR1 NSQYPW, CDR2 LRSPGD (reference sequence). This CDR3 is built from 16 residues. The covered CDR3 bases are TGCACCTGCAGTGCAGCGGACAGCCCCTACTATGCT. Translated: CTCSAADSPYYA. In full, the CDR3 reads CTCSAADSPYYAEQFF.

This clone was picked up a small number of times. The gene names given are mouse names. The read gets to within 4 residues of the CDR3 end, and the germline J gene fills in the rest. The J gene is TRBJ2-3, the V gene TRBV13-1, with TRBD2 as a possible D gene (5 bases). V was shortened by 1 base and J by 3 bases, with 9 bases between the two germline ends. The CDR3 totals 14 residues. The germline V gene encodes CDR1 NSHNY and CDR2 SYGAGN. Incomplete CDR3 DNA: TGTGCCAGCAGTGATCACTGGCAGGCAGAA. Translated, it gives CASSDHWQAE. The entire CDR3 sequence reads CASSDHWQAETLYF.

This clone appeared a few times. The germline and genes are mouse ones. With the read ending 4 residues before the CDR3 end, the germline J gene is used to fill in that end. The chain is built from TRBV13-2 and TRBJ1-1; weak D call: TRBD1 (5 bases). In germline, CDR1 is NNHNN, CDR2 SYGAGS (reference sequence). CDR3 size: 13 residues. Trimming pared 2 bases from V and 2 bases from J, leaving 7 bases between. The CDR3 reads CASGEQDNTEVFF. CDR3 DNA (partial): TGTGCCAGCGGTGAACAGGATAACACA.

This clone has only a few counts. The genes are named according to mouse. CDR3 residues: CASSSFPGQKNSYEQYF. The part of the CDR3 DNA that was read is TGTGCTAGCAGTAGTTTCCCGGGACAGAAAAACTCCTAT. The chain employs TRBV17 and TRBJ2-7, with 7 bases that match TRBD1. The missing CDR3 end, 4 residues past where the read stops, is filled in from the germline J gene. Germline values: CDR1 MNHDT, CDR2 YYDKIL. The CDR3 spans 17 residues. V lost 3 bases, J lost 0 bases, and 11 bases stayed unmatched.

In its sample, this clone was seen a few times. Germline and genes here are mouse. The read falls 4 residues short of the CDR3 end, and the missing part is taken from the germline J gene. At the DNA level, this CDR3 is encoded by other sequences in the same sample as well. The rearrangement links TRBV13-1 to TRBJ2-1, with 10 bases that match TRBD2. The CDR3 is made up of 15 amino acids. V was pared by 3 bases and J by 1 base, with 1 base of the junction left unmatched. Germline CDR1 and CDR2: NSHNY and SYGAGN. The sequenced CDR3 bases are TGTGCCAGCAGTGTGGACTGGGGGAACTATGCT. This translates into CASSVDWGNYA. The CDR3 as a whole reads CASSVDWGNYAEQFF.

This clone was found a few times. Here the gene names and germline are mouse. The CDR3 goes on 4 residues after the read ends, and that part is filled in from the germline J gene. The V call is TRBV31, the J call TRBJ1-2; 8 positions match TRBD1. Germline V gives CDR1 GKSSPN, CDR2 SITVG. The trim removed 0 bases at V and 4 bases at J, leaving 4 bases unmatched. This CDR3 is 14 amino acids long. This chain's CDR3 is CAWSLSGGGSDYTF. The part of the CDR3 DNA that was read is TGTGCCTGGAGTCTATCAGGGGGCGGCTCC.

This clone was counted a few times. Gene names follow the mouse nomenclature. Read coverage stops 4 residues before the CDR3 terminus; the germline J gene supplies the remainder. The chain is built from TRBV31 and TRBJ1-2, with 7 nucleotides matching TRBD1. Germline V gene sequence: CDR1 GKSSPN, CDR2 SITVG. V shed 0 bases, J shed 0 bases, and the junction held 4 bases outside the gene matches. The CDR3 is 15 amino acids. CDR3 bases read: TGTGCCTGGAGTCTGGGGACAGCCTCAAACTCC. Its translation is CAWSLGTASNS. The entire CDR3 sequence reads CAWSLGTASNSDYTF.

This clone turned up a few times. The gene names here belong to mouse. CDR3 region: CASSVRTANTGQLYF. The CDR3 DNA, read in part, is TGTGCCAGCAGTGTCAGGACAGCAAACACCGGG. The rearrangement joins TRBV13-1 to TRBJ2-2; perhaps TRBD1 as D (6 bases). The read ends 4 residues shy of where the CDR3 ends; the end is completed using the germline J gene. Germline CDR1 and CDR2: NSHNY and SYGAGN. CDR3 length: 15 amino acids. V lost 3 bases and J 0 bases, leaving 9 bases between the germline ends.

A few counts support this clone. Here the gene names and germline are mouse. The DNA ends 4 residues before the CDR3 does, and the rest of the CDR3 is filled in from the germline J gene. This sequence joins TRBV13-2 and TRBJ2-7; D remains ambiguous. Trimming took 1 base from V and 3 from J, leaving 8 bases between them. CDR1 and CDR2 from the germline V gene are NNHNN and SYGAGS (reference sequence). The CDR3 sequence is 13 residues long. The sequenced part of the CDR3 DNA is TGTGCCAGCGGTGATCCAAGACTCTAT. It is translated as CASGDPRLY. The CDR3 reads in full as CASGDPRLYEQYF.

Concerning this clone itself: Gene names and germline match the mouse. The CDR3 bases that were read are TGCACCTGCAGTGCAGATCTCCAGAAACCCTAT. It encodes CTCSADLQKPY. The full CDR3 sequence reads CTCSADLQKPYEQYF. The rearrangement links TRBV1 to TRBJ2-7; D gene uncertain. From the germline J gene comes the end of the CDR3, since the read stops 4 residues before it. The CDR3 spans 15 residues. Trimming left V 0 bases short and J 2 bases short, with 11 bases between. Looked up from germline, CDR1 is NSQYPW and CDR2 is LRSPGD (reference sequence).

A note on this clone: Germline and genes here are mouse. The CDR3 goes on 4 residues after the read ends, and that part is filled in from the germline J gene. The V and J genes are TRBV13-1 and TRBJ2-1; 9 nucleotides match TRBD1. The ends lost 0 bases at V and 0 bases at J; junction bases unmatched: 4. The CDR3 has 17 amino acids. Germline CDR1 NSHNY, CDR2 SYGAGN. The DNA read from the CDR3 is TGTGCCAGCAGTGATGCACGGACAGGGGCTAACTATGCT. Translated, it gives CASSDARTGANYA. The full CDR3 reads CASSDARTGANYAEQFF.

Comments on this clone: Gene names and germline refer to mouse. The sequenced fragment ends 4 residues before the CDR3 boundary, so the rest is inferred from the germline J gene. J is TRBJ2-4 and V is TRBV5; possibly TRBD2 for D (6 bases). Germline V CDR1 and CDR2: LGHNA, YNLKQL (reference sequence). This CDR3 comprises 14 residues. V was shortened by 2 bases and J by 1 base, with 7 bases between the two germline ends. The CDR3 sequence: CASSQYWGQNTLYF. The sequenced CDR3 bases are TGTGCCAGCAGCCAATACTGGGGTCAAAAC.

This clone occurred a few times. Mouse gene names and germline throughout. Read coverage stops 4 residues before the CDR3 terminus; the germline J gene supplies the remainder. This CDR3 is also generated by other DNA sequences in the sample. This rearrangement joins TRBV13-1 to TRBJ2-7; TRBD1 agrees at 9 bases. V shed 0 bases, J shed 3 bases, and the junction held 4 bases outside the gene matches. The CDR3 has 15 residues. The V gene's germline CDR1 is NSHNY and CDR2 SYGAGN. The CDR3 reads CASSDAPGQGYEQYF. The part of the CDR3 DNA that was read is TGTGCCAGCAGTGATGCACCGGGACAGGGCTAT.

Many counts were recorded for this clone. Gene names are the mouse ones. With the read ending 4 residues before the CDR3 end, the germline J gene is used to fill in that end. The gene calls are TRBV17 and TRBJ2-7, with D possibly matching TRBD1 (6 bases). CDR1 is MNHDT and CDR2 is YYDKIL in the germline V gene. The CDR3 loop spans 13 amino acids. The ends were cut back, 5 bases at V and 1 base at J, with 9 bases in the middle. CDR3 in amino acids: CASSEQGSYEQYF. The CDR3 DNA, read in part, is TGTGCTAGCAGTGAACAGGGATCCTAT.

This clone was recorded a few times. Genes here carry mouse names. The CDR3 end falls 4 residues outside the read, so it is completed with the germline J gene. This chain joins TRBV31 and TRBJ2-2; the D gene is possibly TRBD2 (5 bases). The CDR3 has 14 residues. Germline CDR1 and CDR2: GKSSPN and SITVG. V shed 4 bases and J shed 1 base, with 10 bases lying between them. CDR3 region: CAWKLWENTGQLYF. CDR3 DNA (partial): TGTGCCTGGAAACTCTGGGAAAACACCGGG.

This clone appeared a few times. Mouse gene names apply. Read coverage stops 4 residues before the CDR3 terminus; the germline J gene supplies the remainder. The chain has TRBV14 and TRBJ2-7; 10 nucleotides match TRBD2. V shed 5 bases and J 3 bases; nucleotides not matched to a gene: 8. Germline values: CDR1 SGHDT, CDR2 FRDEAV. The CDR3 is made up of 15 amino acids. Partial CDR3 DNA: TGTGCCAGCAGACCCAAGGGACTGGGGAACTAT. Protein sequence: CASRPKGLGNY. The full CDR3 protein reads CASRPKGLGNYEQYF.